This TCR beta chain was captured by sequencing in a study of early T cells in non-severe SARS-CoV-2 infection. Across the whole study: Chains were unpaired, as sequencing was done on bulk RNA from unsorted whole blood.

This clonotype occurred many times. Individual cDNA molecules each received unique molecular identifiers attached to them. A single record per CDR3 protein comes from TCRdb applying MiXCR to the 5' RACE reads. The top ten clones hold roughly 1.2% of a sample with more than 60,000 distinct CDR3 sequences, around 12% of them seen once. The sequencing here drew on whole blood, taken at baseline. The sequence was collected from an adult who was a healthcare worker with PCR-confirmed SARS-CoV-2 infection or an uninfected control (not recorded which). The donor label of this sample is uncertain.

CDR3 sequence (DNA): TGTGCCAGCAGTGAAACCATTCTAGCGGGAAAAGAGACCCAGTACTTC. It translates to CASSETILAGKETQYF. The chain couples TRBV6-1 to TRBJ2-5, with 9 bases aligning to TRBD2. Per germline, CDR1 MNHNS and CDR2 SASEGT. The CDR3 loop spans 16 amino acids. Trimming took 2 bases from V and 3 from J; bases not matched to a gene: 7.